Following are 8 T cell receptor beta chains from one sample sequenced in a study of memory B cells and T cells in multiple sclerosis. These TCRs are of unknown antigen specificity. Stimulus-free culture yielded autoproliferating CFSE-dim and non-proliferating CFSE-high T cells, each sequenced separately. Cultures began with about 4.5x10^7 CFSE-labeled PBMCs, unstimulated for six to seven days, with replicate wells pooled. Sequenced by immunoSEQ multiplex PCR; TCRdb stores in-frame clones only, minus some. The data show around 30,000 clones, about 83% seen once. The source material was PBMCs from blood kept in culture. Receptors originate from a human donor with multiple sclerosis.

CDR3 loop: CASSPPTWQRTSNEQFF. CDR3 nucleotides: TGTGCCAGCTCACCCCCCACATGGCAGAGGACCTCTAATGAGCAGTTCTTC. The chain uses TRBV18 and TRBJ2-1; no reliable D call. V lost 3 bases and J 7 bases, leaving 22 bases between the germline ends. The CDR3 runs 17 residues. Germline V CDR1 and CDR2: KGHSH, LQKENI.

The rearrangement uses TRBV7-6 and TRBJ2-5, with D unresolved. The CDR3 spans 13 residues. Per the germline V gene, CDR1 is SGHVS and CDR2 is FNYEAQ. The ends were cut back, 2 bases at V and 4 bases at J, with 8 bases in the middle. The CDR3 nucleotides read TGTGCCAGCAGCTTACGGCCTCGAGAGACCCAGTACTTC. Amino acid sequence: CASSLRPRETQYF.

The gene calls are TRBV5-6 and TRBJ1-2; D remains ambiguous. The V end was cut by 4 bases, the J end by 2 bases, with 15 bases between. Germline V gene sequence: CDR1 SGHDT, CDR2 YYEEEE. CDR3 length equals 15 residues. The CDR3 DNA is TGTGCCAGCAGCCCGGGAGAGTATCCCAACTATGGCTACACCTTC. Its translation is CASSPGEYPNYGYTF.

This clone was seen a few times. V gene TRBV5-4 combines with J gene TRBJ2-3; 10 nucleotides agree with TRBD1. This CDR3 is 16 amino acids long. V lost 2 bases to trimming and J lost 3 bases; unmatched junction nucleotides: 6. Looked up from germline, CDR1 is SGHNT and CDR2 is YYREEE (reference sequence). This CDR3 reads CASSFPGQGITDTQYF. In DNA, the CDR3 is TGTGCCAGCAGCTTCCCGGGACAGGGGATTACAGATACGCAGTATTTT.

This clone has a single count. This sequence joins TRBV4-1 and TRBJ1-4; the D gene is possibly TRBD1 (6 bases). In germline, CDR1 is MGHRA, CDR2 YSYEKL. Trimming removed 4 bases from V and 6 bases from J, with 18 bases in between. The length of the CDR3 is 16 residues. The CDR3 nucleotides are TGCGCCAGCAGCCGGACGACAGGTCAGGGTGATGAAAAACTGTTTTTT. Residues: CASSRTTGQGDEKLFF.

The J gene is TRBJ2-1, the V gene TRBV11-2, with D possibly called TRBD1 or TRBD2 (5 bases each). V was pared by 3 bases and J by 3 bases, with 15 bases between. This CDR3 region has 16 residues. Germline values: CDR1 SGHAT, CDR2 FQNNGV. The CDR3 DNA reads TGTGCCAGCAGCTTTTCCGGGACCTCATACTACAATGAGCAGTTCTTC. Its translation: CASSFSGTSYYNEQFF.

The rearrangement uses TRBV2 and TRBJ2-7; TRBD1 matches 8 bases. The CDR3 has 16 residues. Losses at the gene ends were 4 bases for V and 2 bases for J; bases not matched to a gene: 10. The germline V gene has CDR1 SNHLY and CDR2 FYNNEI. The CDR3 protein is CASSAQRDRRTYEQYF. The CDR3 DNA reads TGTGCCAGCAGTGCCCAAAGGGACAGGCGTACCTACGAGCAGTACTTC.

This chain uses TRBV29-1 with TRBJ1-1; D ambiguous. V lost 4 bases and J 6 bases, leaving 6 bases between the germline ends. This CDR3 region has 10 residues. Germline V gives CDR1 SQVTM, CDR2 ANQGSEA. In DNA, the CDR3 is TGCAGCGTTGGAGTAGCTGAAGCTTTCTTT. It translates to CSVGVAEAFF.